These 6 T cell receptor beta chains originate from one sample sequenced in a study of ipilimumab plus nivolumab after autologous stem cell transplantation. Only in-frame clones appear in the TCRdb table, and some are missing; sequencing was by immunoSEQ multiplex PCR. The table has 10,000 to 15,000 clones, 55% to 85% seen once. The sequencing used PBMCs, collected in a trial of ipilimumab plus nivolumab as post-transplant consolidation. The origin of the receptors is a male donor with diffuse large B-cell lymphoma.

The count of this clone is one. This chain links TRBV11-2 with TRBJ1-2; D ambiguous. This CDR3 contains 13 residues. V dropped 1 base and J dropped 3 bases, with 6 bases sitting between them. Germline V lookup: CDR1 SGHAT, CDR2 FQNNGV. The CDR3: CASSLVSDYGYTF. In nucleotides, the CDR3 is TGTGCCAGCAGCTTAGTATCAGACTATGGCTACACCTTC.

This clone has a handful of counts. Distinct nucleotide sequences in the sample also encode this CDR3. The chain's CDR3 is CASSSYTDTQYF. The CDR3 DNA follows: TGTGCCAGCAGTTCCTACACAGATACGCAGTATTTT. The V call is TRBV27, the J call TRBJ2-3; D unclear. V lost 4 bases and J lost 2, with 4 bases in between. The germline gives CDR1 MNHEY, CDR2 SMNVEV (reference sequence). CDR3 length: 12 amino acids.

The chain has TRBV11-3 and TRBJ1-1; 9 bases map to TRBD1. Trimming cost V 5 bases and J 12 bases; bases outside gene matches: 7. The CDR3 extends over 12 amino acids. Germline CDR1 is SGHNT and CDR2 is YENEEA. The CDR3 loop reads CASSLGTGRTFF. DNA for the CDR3: TGTGCCAGCAGCCTGGGGACAGGGAGGACTTTCTTT.

The chain recombines TRBV6-5 with TRBJ1-5, with no clear D. This CDR3 has 13 amino acids. Trimming took 6 bases from V and 7 from J, leaving 13 bases between them. Germline V gene data show CDR1 as MNHEY and CDR2 as SVGAGI. The CDR3 spells CASSPASGQPQHF. CDR3 in DNA: TGTGCCAGCAGCCCTGCATCGGGGCAGCCCCAGCATTTT.

CDR3 sequence reads: CASSQEWGQETQYF. CDR3 coding DNA: TGTGCCAGCAGCCAAGAGTGGGGGCAAGAGACCCAGTACTTC. The V and J genes are TRBV4-2 and TRBJ2-5; the D gene could be TRBD1 or TRBD2 (5 bases each). CDR3 length: 14 residues. The V end was cut by 0 bases, the J end by 2 bases, with 7 bases between. Germline assignment: CDR1 LGHNA and CDR2 YNFKEQ.

This clone appeared once. V is TRBV5-1 and J is TRBJ1-3; D uncertain. Germline assignment: CDR1 SGHRS and CDR2 YFSETQ. The CDR3 runs 15 residues. Trimming took 0 bases from V and 0 from J, leaving 7 bases between them. CDR3 sequence (DNA): TGCGCCAGCAGCTTGGACCGAAGCTCTGGAAACACCATATATTTT. This translates into CASSLDRSSGNTIYF. The full variable domain, its missing parts supplied by reference TRBV5-1 and TRBJ1-3, is KAGVTQTPRYLIKTRGQQVTLSCSPISGHRSVSWYQQTPGQGLQFLFEYFSETQRNKGNFPGRFSGRQFSNSRSEMNVSTLELGDSALYLCASSLDRSSGNTIYFGEGSWLTVV.